Listed here are 10 T cell receptor beta chains from one sample, sequenced in a study of T cell responses to AZD1222 COVID-19 vaccine. The protocol was immunoSEQ multiplex PCR, while the TCRdb copy is restricted to in-frame clones and leaves out a portion. The sample includes about 110,000 clones, 88% seen only once; the top ten take over 1.5%. The material sequenced was peripheral blood, taken on day 0 of AZD1222 vaccination. The source of these receptors is an adult in good health.

The chain is built from TRBV11-3 and TRBJ1-1; D unclear. The CDR3 is 14 residues long. V was trimmed by 3 bases and J by 3 bases, leaving 11 bases between them. The germline gives CDR1 SGHNT, CDR2 YENEEA. In DNA form, the CDR3 reads TGTGCCAGCAGCTTCATGGGGTTTGACACTGAAGCTTTCTTT. Protein sequence: CASSFMGFDTEAFF.

V and J are TRBV3-1 (or the pseudogene TRBV3-2) and TRBJ1-1; D unresolved. Germline CDR1 and CDR2: LGHDT and YNNKEL (reference sequence). The CDR3 contains 14 residues. V lost 1 base to trimming and J lost 1 base, with 7 bases between them. DNA of the CDR3: TGTGCCAGCAGCCAAGGACGGTCGAACACTGAAGCTTTCTTT. Translation gives CASSQGRSNTEAFF.

The gene calls are TRBV18 and TRBJ1-6, with 9 bases identical to TRBD1. Germline loops: CDR1 KGHSH, CDR2 LQKENI. The CDR3 runs to 13 residues. The V segment lost 4 bases and the J segment 8 bases; nucleotides outside the gene matches: 0. This CDR3 reads CASSRDRDSPLHF. For the CDR3, the DNA is TGTGCCAGCTCACGGGACAGGGATTCACCCCTCCACTTT.

This clone came up once. The chain carries TRBV19 and TRBJ2-7; TRBD1 agrees at 8 bases. The CDR3 runs 14 residues. Germline-derived CDR1 and CDR2 are LNHDA and SQIVND (reference sequence). V shed 6 bases and J 7 bases; nucleotides not matched to a gene: 11. CDR3 amino acids: CASSEGTGLREQYF. Written as DNA, the CDR3 is TGTGCCAGTAGCGAGGGGACAGGCTTACGAGAGCAGTACTTC.

This CDR3 is CASTPPLAEPYNEQFF. DNA of the CDR3: TGTGCCAGCACCCCTCCTCTAGCGGAGCCCTACAATGAGCAGTTCTTC. V gene TRBV7-9 combines with J gene TRBJ2-1, with 7 nucleotides matching TRBD2. The ends lost 7 bases at V and 2 bases at J; junction bases unmatched: 11. From germline, CDR1 is SEHNR and CDR2 FQNEAQ (reference sequence). The CDR3 consists of 16 residues.

This clone was picked up one time. This chain uses TRBV5-6 with TRBJ1-2; 9 nucleotides match TRBD1. CDR1 and CDR2 (germline): SGHDT, YYEEEE. The CDR3 spans 13 residues. V lost 3 bases to trimming and J lost 5 bases; unmatched junction nucleotides: 2. The CDR3 sequence is CASSSTGGYGYTF. The DNA of the CDR3 is TGTGCCAGCAGCTCGACAGGGGGATATGGCTACACCTTC.

This chain uses TRBV24-1 with TRBJ1-1; D gene uncertain. The CDR3 has 12 residues. Looked up from germline, CDR1 is KGHDR and CDR2 is SFDVKD. Trimming shortened V by 1 base and J by 11 bases, and 10 bases separated the two germline ends. CDR3 coding DNA: TGTGCCACCAGTGATTTAAAGGGTGCTGCTTTCTTT. It encodes CATSDLKGAAFF.

This chain joins TRBV3-1 (or the pseudogene TRBV3-2) and TRBJ1-1; TRBD1 is a possible D gene (5 bases). CDR3 length equals 18 residues. Trimming cost V 1 base and J 0 bases, with 18 bases left between them. The germline V gene has CDR1 LGHDT and CDR2 YNNKEL (reference sequence). CDR3 protein: CASSQVKRRDGLNTEAFF. Here the CDR3 DNA reads TGTGCCAGCAGCCAAGTAAAGAGGCGGGACGGCCTGAACACTGAAGCTTTCTTT.

This CDR3 reads CASHPGRIYGYTF. Written as DNA, the CDR3 is TGTGCCAGTCATCCCGGGCGGATCTATGGCTACACCTTC. The V call is TRBV19, the J call TRBJ1-2; no reliable D call. The V end lost 8 bases, the J end lost 4 bases, and 14 bases lay between the germline ends. CDR3 length: 13 residues. In germline, CDR1 is LNHDA, CDR2 SQIVND (reference sequence).

The V gene is TRBV5-1, the J gene TRBJ2-1; D might be TRBD2 (6 bases). This CDR3 has 15 amino acids. V lost 0 bases and J lost 4, with 11 bases in between. CDR1 and CDR2 from the germline V gene are SGHRS and YFSETQ. The CDR3 coding sequence is TGCGCCAGCAGCTTGGCGACTAGGACGTACAATGAGCAGTTCTTC. Amino acid sequence: CASSLATRTYNEQFF.